What follows are 2 T cell receptor beta chains derived from one specimen sequenced in a study of blood T cell repertoires in COVID-19. TCRdb's copy holds only in-frame clones and misses some; the assay was immunoSEQ multiplex PCR. The sample carries approximately 140,000 clones, 65% to 90% recorded once. Specimen: PBMCs or T cells enriched from blood (not recorded which). These receptors all stem from a woman between 45 and 65 years old who had recovered from COVID-19.

The CDR3 coding sequence is TGTGCCAGCAGCTTATGGACAGACGAGCAGTACTTC. Its protein is CASSLWTDEQYF. The chain couples TRBV7-9 to TRBJ2-7; a possible D gene is TRBD1 (6 bases). Germline V gene sequence: CDR1 SEHNR, CDR2 FQNEAQ (reference sequence). The V end lost 2 bases, the J end lost 5 bases, and 7 bases lay between the germline ends. This CDR3 spans 12 amino acids.

The genes are TRBV5-6 and TRBJ1-5; 9 bases are a match to TRBD1. The germline V gene encodes CDR1 SGHDT and CDR2 YYEEEE. This CDR3 has 14 amino acids. With V trimmed by 6 bases and J by 3 bases, 4 bases remained unmatched. CDR3 protein: CASTRTGDNQPQHF. The CDR3 DNA sequence: TGTGCCAGCACCAGGACAGGGGACAATCAGCCCCAGCATTTT.